This TCR beta chain is drawn from a study of T-cell memory formation after mild COVID-19. Whole-study results and caveats: Contracting CD4+ clones were located mainly in CM and EM, and CD8+ clones in EMRA. Clones that shrank (day 15 to 85) were balanced CD4/CD8, whereas later expanders leaned CD4+.

This clonotype was found a few times. The antigen is not known. MiXCR, run by TCRdb on the 5' RACE reads, gives a single entry per CDR3 protein. The table has 350,000 to 500,000 distinct CDR3 sequences, around a quarter seen once. Trimming at V came to 8 bases and at J to 4 bases, leaving 12 bases not matched to a gene. CDR3 size: 17 residues. The germline V gene has CDR1 KGHDR and CDR2 SFDVKD. The specimen sequenced was PBMCs or a T cell subset sorted from them (not recorded which). V usage is TRBV24-1 and J usage is TRBJ2-5; 13 bases match TRBD2. The receptor was derived from an adult woman who had mild COVID-19 (a few samples of this study predate the infection). Cell type and time point are not known. The CDR3 coding sequence is TGTGCCACCACCGCCCGGACTAGCGGGAGTAGGGGAGAGACCCAGTACTTC. This translates into CATTARTSGSRGETQYF.